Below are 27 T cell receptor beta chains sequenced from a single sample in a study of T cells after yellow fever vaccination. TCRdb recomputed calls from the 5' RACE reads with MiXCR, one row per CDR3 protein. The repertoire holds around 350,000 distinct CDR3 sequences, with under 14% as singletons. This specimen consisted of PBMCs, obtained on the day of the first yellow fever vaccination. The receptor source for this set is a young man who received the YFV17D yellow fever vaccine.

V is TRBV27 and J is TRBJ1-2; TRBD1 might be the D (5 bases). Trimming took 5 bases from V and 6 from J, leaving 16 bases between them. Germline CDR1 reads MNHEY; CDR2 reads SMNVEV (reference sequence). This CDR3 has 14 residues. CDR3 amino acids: CASSPRGEGDGYTF. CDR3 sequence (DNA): TGTGCCAGCAGTCCCCGGGGGGAGGGAGATGGCTACACCTTC.

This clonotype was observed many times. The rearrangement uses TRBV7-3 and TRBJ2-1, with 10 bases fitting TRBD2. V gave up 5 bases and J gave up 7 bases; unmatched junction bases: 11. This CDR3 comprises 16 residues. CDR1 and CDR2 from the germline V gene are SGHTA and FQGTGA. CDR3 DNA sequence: TGTGCCAGCAGCCGCCCCCCCGGGACTAGCGATAATGAGCAGTTCTTC. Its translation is CASSRPPGTSDNEQFF.

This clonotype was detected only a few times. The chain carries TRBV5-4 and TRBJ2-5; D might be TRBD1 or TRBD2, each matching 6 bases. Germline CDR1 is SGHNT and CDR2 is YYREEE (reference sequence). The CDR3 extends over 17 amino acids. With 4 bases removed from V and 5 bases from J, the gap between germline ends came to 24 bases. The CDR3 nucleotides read TGTGCCAGCAGCCCTACAGGGAGGAAGGTGACGGGGGAGACCCAGTACTTC. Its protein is CASSPTGRKVTGETQYF.

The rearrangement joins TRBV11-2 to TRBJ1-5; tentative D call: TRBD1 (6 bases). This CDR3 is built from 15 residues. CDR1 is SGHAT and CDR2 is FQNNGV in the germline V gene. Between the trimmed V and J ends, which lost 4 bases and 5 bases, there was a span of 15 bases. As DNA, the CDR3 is TGTGCCAGCAGCTCGGGGGGGGCGAGTTATCAGCCCCAGCATTTT. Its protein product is CASSSGGASYQPQHF.

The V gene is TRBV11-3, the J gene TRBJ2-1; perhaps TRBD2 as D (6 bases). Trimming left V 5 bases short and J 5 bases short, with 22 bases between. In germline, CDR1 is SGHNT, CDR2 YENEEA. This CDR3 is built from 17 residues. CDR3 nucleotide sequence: TGTGCCAGCAGCAGGAGGGGCGGCGGGGACCCTAACAATGAGCAGTTCTTC. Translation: CASSRRGGGDPNNEQFF. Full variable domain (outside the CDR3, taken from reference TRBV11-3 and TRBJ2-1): EAGVVQSPRYKIIEKKQPVAFWCNPISGHNTLYWYLQNLGQGPELLIRYENEEAVDDSQLPKDRFSAERLKGVDSTLKIQPAELGDSAVYLCASSRRGGGDPNNEQFFGPGTRLTVL.

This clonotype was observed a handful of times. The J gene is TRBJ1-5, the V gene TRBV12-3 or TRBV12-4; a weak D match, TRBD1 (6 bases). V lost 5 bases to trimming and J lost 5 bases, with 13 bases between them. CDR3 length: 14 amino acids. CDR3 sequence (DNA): TGTGCCAGCAGTCCTGCTTCAGGGGATCAGCCCCAGCATTTT. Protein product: CASSPASGDQPQHF.

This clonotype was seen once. CDR3 sequence: CSGGSGLDNIQYF. DNA of the CDR3: TGCAGCGGGGGAAGTGGACTAGATAACATTCAGTACTTC. The chain has TRBV29-1 and TRBJ2-4; 7 nucleotides match TRBD2. Per germline, CDR1 SQVTM and CDR2 ANQGSEA. The V gene end was trimmed by 7 bases and the J gene end by 7 bases; junction bases not matched to a gene: 10. This CDR3 region has 13 residues. The variable domain in full, with the rest retrieved from reference TRBV29-1 and TRBJ2-4, is SAVISQKPSRDICQRGTSLTIQCQVDSQVTMMFWYRQQPGQSLTLIATANQGSEATYESGFVIDKFPISRPNLTFSTLTVSNMSPEDSSIYLCSGGSGLDNIQYFGAGTRLSVL.

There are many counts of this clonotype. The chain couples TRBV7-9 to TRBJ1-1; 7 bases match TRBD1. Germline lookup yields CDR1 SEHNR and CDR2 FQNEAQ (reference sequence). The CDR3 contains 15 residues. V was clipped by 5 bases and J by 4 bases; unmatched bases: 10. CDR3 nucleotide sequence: TGTGCCAGCAGCGCCAGGGGGTCGTTCGGCACTGAAGCTTTCTTT. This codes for CASSARGSFGTEAFF.

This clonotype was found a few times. CDR3 DNA: TGTGCCAGCAGTTTAAGGTCAGGAGGCGGGAGTGGCTACACCTTC. As protein: CASSLRSGGGSGYTF. V is TRBV12-3 or TRBV12-4 and J is TRBJ1-2; D is unresolved. V shed 2 bases and J shed 7 bases, with 17 bases lying between them. This CDR3 has 15 amino acids.

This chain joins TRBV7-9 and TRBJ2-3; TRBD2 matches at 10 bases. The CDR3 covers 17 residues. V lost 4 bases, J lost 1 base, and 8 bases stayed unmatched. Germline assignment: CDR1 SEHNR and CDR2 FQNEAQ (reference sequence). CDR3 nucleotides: TGTGCCAGCAGCTCGGGGGCTAGCGGGGGCCGCACAGATACGCAGTATTTT. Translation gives CASSSGASGGRTDTQYF.

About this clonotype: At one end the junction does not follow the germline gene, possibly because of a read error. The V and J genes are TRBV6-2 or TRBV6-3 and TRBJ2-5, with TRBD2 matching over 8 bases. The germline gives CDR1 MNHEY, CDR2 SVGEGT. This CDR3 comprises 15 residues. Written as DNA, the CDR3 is TGTGCCAGCAATTACGGGGGGGCAGGACAAGAGACCCAGTACTTC. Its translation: CASNYGGAGQETQYF.

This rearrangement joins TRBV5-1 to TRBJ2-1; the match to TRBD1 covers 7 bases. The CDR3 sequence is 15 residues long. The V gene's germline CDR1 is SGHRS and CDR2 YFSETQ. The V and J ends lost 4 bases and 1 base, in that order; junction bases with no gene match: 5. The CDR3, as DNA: TGCGCCAGCAGCCCCACCAGGGGGTCCTACAATGAGCAGTTCTTC. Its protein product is CASSPTRGSYNEQFF.

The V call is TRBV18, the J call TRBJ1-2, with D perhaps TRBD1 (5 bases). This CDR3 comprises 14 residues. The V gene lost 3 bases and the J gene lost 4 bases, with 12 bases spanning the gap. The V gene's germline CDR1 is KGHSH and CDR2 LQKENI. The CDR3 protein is CASSPRGGTYGYTF. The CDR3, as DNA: TGTGCCAGCTCACCTAGGGGCGGGACCTATGGCTACACCTTC.

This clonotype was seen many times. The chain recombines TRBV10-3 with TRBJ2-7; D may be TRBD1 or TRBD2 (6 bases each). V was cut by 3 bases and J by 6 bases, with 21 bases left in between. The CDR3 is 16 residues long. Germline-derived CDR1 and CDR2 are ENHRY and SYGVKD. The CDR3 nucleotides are TGTGCCATCAGTGACCACGAAGGGGGGACCGAACTCGAGCAGTACGTC. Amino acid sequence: CAISDHEGGTELEQYV.

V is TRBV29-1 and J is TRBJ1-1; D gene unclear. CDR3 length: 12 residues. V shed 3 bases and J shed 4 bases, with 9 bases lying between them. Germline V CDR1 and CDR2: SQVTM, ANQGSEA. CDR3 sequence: CSVDGSSTEAFF. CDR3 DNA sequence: TGCAGCGTTGATGGGAGTAGCACTGAAGCTTTCTTT.

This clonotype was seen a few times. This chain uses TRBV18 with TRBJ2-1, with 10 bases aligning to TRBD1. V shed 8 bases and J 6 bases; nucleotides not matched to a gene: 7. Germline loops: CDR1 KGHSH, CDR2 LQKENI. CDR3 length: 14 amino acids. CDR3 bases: TGTGCCAGCATCCGGGACAGGGGTTTCAATGAGCAGTTCTTC. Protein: CASIRDRGFNEQFF. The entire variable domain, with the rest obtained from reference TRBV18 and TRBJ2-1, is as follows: NAGVMQNPRHLVRRRGQEARLRCSPMKGHSHVYWYRQLPEEGLKFMVYLQKENIIDESGMPKERFSAEFPKEGPSILRIQQVVRGDSAAYFCASIRDRGFNEQFFGPGTRLTVL.

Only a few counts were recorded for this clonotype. The CDR3 DNA reads as TGCGCCAGCAGCCGCGACCGGACTAGCGGGGGGGTCGAGCAGTACTTC. Amino acids: CASSRDRTSGGVEQYF. V usage is TRBV4-1 and J usage is TRBJ2-7; TRBD2 aligns across 15 bases. The germline gives CDR1 MGHRA, CDR2 YSYEKL. The CDR3 is made up of 16 amino acids. Unmatched junction bases numbered 7, after V lost 4 bases and J lost 6 bases.

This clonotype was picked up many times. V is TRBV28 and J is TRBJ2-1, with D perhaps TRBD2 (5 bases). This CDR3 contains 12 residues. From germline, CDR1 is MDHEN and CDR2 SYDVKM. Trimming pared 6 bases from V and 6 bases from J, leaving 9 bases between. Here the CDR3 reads CASRRTLNEQFF. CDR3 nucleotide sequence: TGTGCCAGCAGGCGGACTCTCAATGAGCAGTTCTTC.

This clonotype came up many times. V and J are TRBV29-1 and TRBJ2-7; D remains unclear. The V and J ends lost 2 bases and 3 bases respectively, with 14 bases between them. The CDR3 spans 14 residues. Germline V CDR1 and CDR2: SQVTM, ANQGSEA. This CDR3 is CSVEMVSKYYEQYF. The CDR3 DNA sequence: TGCAGCGTTGAAATGGTCAGCAAATACTACGAGCAGTACTTC.

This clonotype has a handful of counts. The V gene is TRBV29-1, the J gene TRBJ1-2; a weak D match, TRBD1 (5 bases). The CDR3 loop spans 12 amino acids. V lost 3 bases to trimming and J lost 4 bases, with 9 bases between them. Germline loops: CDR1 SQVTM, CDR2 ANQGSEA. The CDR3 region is CSVDLGGYGYTF. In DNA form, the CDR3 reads TGCAGCGTTGACTTGGGGGGCTATGGCTACACCTTC.

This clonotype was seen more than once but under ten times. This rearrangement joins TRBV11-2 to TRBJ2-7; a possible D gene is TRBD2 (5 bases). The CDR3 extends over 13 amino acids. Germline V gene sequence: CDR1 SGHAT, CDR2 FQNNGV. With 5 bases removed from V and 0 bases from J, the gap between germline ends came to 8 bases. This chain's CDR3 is CASSTDFSYEQYF. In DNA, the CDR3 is TGTGCCAGCAGCACGGACTTCTCCTACGAGCAGTACTTC.

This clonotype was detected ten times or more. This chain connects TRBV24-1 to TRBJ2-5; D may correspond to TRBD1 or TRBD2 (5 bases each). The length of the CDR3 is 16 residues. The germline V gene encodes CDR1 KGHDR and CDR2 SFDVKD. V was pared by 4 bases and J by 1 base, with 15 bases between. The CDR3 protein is CATSELRARGQETQYF. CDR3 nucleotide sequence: TGTGCCACCAGTGAGCTCAGGGCGAGGGGCCAAGAGACCCAGTACTTC.

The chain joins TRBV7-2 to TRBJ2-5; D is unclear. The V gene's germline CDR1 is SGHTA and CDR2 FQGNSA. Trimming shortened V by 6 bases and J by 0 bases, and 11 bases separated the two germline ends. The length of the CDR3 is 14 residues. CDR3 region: CASSLGPYQETQYF. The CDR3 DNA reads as TGTGCCAGCAGTCTCGGACCGTACCAAGAGACCCAGTACTTC.

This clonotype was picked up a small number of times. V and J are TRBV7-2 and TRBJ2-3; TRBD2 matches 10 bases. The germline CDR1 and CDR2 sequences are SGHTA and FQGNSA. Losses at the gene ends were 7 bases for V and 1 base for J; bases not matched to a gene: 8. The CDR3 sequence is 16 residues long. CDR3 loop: CASTQRGGFGTDTQYF. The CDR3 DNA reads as TGTGCCAGCACCCAGCGGGGGGGCTTCGGCACAGATACGCAGTATTTT. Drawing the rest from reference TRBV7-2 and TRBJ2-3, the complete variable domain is GAGVSQSPSNKVTEKGKDVELRCDPISGHTALYWYRQSLGQGLEFLIYFQGNSAPDKSGLPSDRFSAERTGGSVSTLTIQRTQQEDSAVYLCASTQRGGFGTDTQYFGPGTRLTVL.

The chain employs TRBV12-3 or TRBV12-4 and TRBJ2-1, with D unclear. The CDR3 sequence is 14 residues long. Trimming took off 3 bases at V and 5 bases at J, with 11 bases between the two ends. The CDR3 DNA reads TGTGCCAGCAGTTTTTCTAACAGAGACAATGAGCAGTTCTTC. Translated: CASSFSNRDNEQFF.

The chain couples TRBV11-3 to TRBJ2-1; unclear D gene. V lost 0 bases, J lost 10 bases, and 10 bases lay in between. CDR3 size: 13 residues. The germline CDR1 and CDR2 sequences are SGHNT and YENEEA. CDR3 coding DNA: TGTGCCAGCAGCTTAGACCCCCAACGGGAGCAGTTCTTC. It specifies CASSLDPQREQFF.

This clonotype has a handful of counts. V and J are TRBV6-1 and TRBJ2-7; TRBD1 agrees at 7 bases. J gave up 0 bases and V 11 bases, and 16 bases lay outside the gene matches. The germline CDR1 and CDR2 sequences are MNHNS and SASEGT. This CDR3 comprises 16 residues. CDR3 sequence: CAGSPRGTVSSYEQYF. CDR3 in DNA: TGTGCCGGCTCACCCAGGGGGACCGTTAGCTCCTACGAGCAGTACTTC.